The TCR beta chain described here comes from a study of PD-1 blockade in classical Hodgkin lymphoma. The time point is: cycle 4 day 1 (C4D1), after 6 weeks of nivolumab. All trial patients relapsed after autologous stem cell transplantation. This clone appeared a few times. Clones were read by immunoSEQ multiplex PCR, and TCRdb kept only the in-frame ones, dropping some. Here the sample spans 50,000 or so clones, around 91% being singletons. Looked up from germline, CDR1 is SNHLY and CDR2 is FYNNEI. V was pared by 2 bases and J by 5 bases, with 12 bases between. The CDR3 runs to 15 residues. The chain joins TRBV2 to TRBJ1-4, with D perhaps matching TRBD1 (6 bases). The sample here was peripheral blood mononuclear cells (PBMCs), taken before the fourth cycle of nivolumab. This TCR derives from a human donor with classical Hodgkin lymphoma. The CDR3 loop is CASSETGALNEKLFF. The CDR3 DNA reads as TGTGCCAGCAGTGAAACGGGGGCGCTCAATGAAAAACTGTTTTTT.